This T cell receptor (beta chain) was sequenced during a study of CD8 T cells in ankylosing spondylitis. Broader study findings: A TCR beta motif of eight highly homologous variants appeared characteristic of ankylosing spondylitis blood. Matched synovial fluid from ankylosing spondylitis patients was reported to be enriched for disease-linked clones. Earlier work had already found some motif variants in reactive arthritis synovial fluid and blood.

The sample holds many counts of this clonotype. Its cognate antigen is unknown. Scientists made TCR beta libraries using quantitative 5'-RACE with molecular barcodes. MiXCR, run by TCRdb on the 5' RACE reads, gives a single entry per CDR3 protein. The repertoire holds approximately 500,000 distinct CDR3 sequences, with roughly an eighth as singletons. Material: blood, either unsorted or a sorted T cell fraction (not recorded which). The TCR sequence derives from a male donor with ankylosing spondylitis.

The CDR3 DNA is TGTGCCACCAGTGATCACGGACTAGCTTACAATGAGCAGTTCTTC. As protein: CATSDHGLAYNEQFF. This chain links TRBV24-1 with TRBJ2-1, with 8 bases lining up with TRBD2. CDR3 size: 15 residues. Per the germline V gene, CDR1 is KGHDR and CDR2 is SFDVKD. J lost 4 bases, V lost 3 bases, and 4 bases had no gene match.